These 9 T cell receptor beta chains were all obtained from the same sample, sequenced in a study of beta chain features in type 1 diabetes. Of the isolated RNA, all was reverse transcribed, and so the sequenced material was expressed TCRB transcripts. The table came from immunoSEQ multiplex PCR; TCRdb's copy has only in-frame clones and leaves some out. The sample carries hundreds of thousands of clones, 10% to 15% recorded once. Specimen: naive CD4+ T cells from blood. The receptors originated from a man between 18 and 35 years old in good health.

This clone was seen a handful of times. The rearrangement joins TRBV29-1 to TRBJ2-1; 13 bases agree with TRBD2. In germline, CDR1 is SQVTM, CDR2 ANQGSEA. This CDR3 contains 17 residues. V trimming: 3 bases; J trimming: 0 bases; junction bases outside the gene matches: 5. The CDR3 bases are TGCAGCGTTGATTTGACTAGCGGGGGGAGCTCCTACAATGAGCAGTTCTTC. This codes for CSVDLTSGGSSYNEQFF.

This clone was observed a handful of times. The chain links TRBV5-4 to TRBJ2-7; D is possibly TRBD1 (5 bases). Trimming stripped 2 bases from V and 3 bases from J, with 9 bases between. Germline CDR1 SGHNT, CDR2 YYREEE (reference sequence). The CDR3 is made up of 13 amino acids. The CDR3 protein is CASSFAGYYEQYF. The CDR3 DNA reads TGTGCCAGCAGCTTCGCAGGGTACTACGAGCAGTACTTC.

The CDR3 region is CASSPQANTQYF. The CDR3 region has the DNA TGTGCCAGCAGCCCGCAAGCAAATACGCAGTATTTT. J is TRBJ2-3 and V is TRBV7-2; D not certain. The CDR3 is 12 amino acids. Germline CDR1 SGHTA, CDR2 FQGNSA. V was shortened by 5 bases and J by 7 bases, with 10 bases between the two germline ends. Full variable domain (remainder filled in from reference TRBV7-2 and TRBJ2-3): GAGVSQSPSNKVTEKGKDVELRCDPISGHTALYWYRQSLGQGLEFLIYFQGNSAPDKSGLPSDRFSAERTGGSVSTLTIQRTQQEDSAVYLCASSPQANTQYFGPGTRLTVL.

This sequence joins TRBV28 and TRBJ2-1; 7 bases match TRBD2. The length of the CDR3 is 11 residues. The V gene's germline CDR1 is MDHEN and CDR2 SYDVKM. V lost 8 bases to trimming and J lost 14 bases; unmatched junction nucleotides: 9. The CDR3 spells CASQFGGGKFF. CDR3 bases: TGTGCCAGCCAGTTTGGGGGAGGGAAGTTCTTC.

J is TRBJ1-3 and V is TRBV4-1, with 9 bases identical to TRBD1. The CDR3 is 19 residues long. The germline CDR1 and CDR2 sequences are MGHRA and YSYEKL. J was trimmed by 0 bases and V by 0 bases; bases with no gene match: 9. The CDR3 DNA reads as TGCGCCAGCAGCCAAGAGGCTCATGGACAGGGGATCTCTGGAAACACCATATATTTT. Translation gives CASSQEAHGQGISGNTIYF.

This clone appeared a few times. The V gene is TRBV2, the J gene TRBJ1-1; no definite D call. V was pared by 4 bases and J by 3 bases, with 9 bases between. Germline CDR1 reads SNHLY; CDR2 reads FYNNEI. CDR3 length equals 13 residues. The CDR3 nucleotides are TGTGCCAGCAGTGTGGCAGAGGACACTGAAGCTTTCTTT. Amino acid sequence: CASSVAEDTEAFF.

The chain joins TRBV7-3 to TRBJ2-7; 14 bases are shared with TRBD2. This CDR3 has 16 residues. Germline values: CDR1 SGHTA, CDR2 FQGTGA. V was clipped by 5 bases and J by 3 bases; unmatched bases: 6. As DNA, the CDR3 is TGTGCCAGCAGCCCGGGACTAGCGGGGGACTACTACGAGCAGTACTTC. Its protein is CASSPGLAGDYYEQYF.

The V call is TRBV5-1, the J call TRBJ2-3; 12 nucleotides agree with TRBD2. The CDR3 loop spans 17 amino acids. V was pared by 0 bases and J by 10 bases, with 12 bases of the junction left unmatched. The germline gives CDR1 SGHRS, CDR2 YFSETQ. The CDR3 loop reads CASSLGLAGAPSGAQYF. In DNA, the CDR3 is TGCGCCAGCAGCTTGGGACTAGCGGGGGCCCCCTCGGGTGCGCAGTATTTT.

The genes are TRBV30 and TRBJ1-4, with D perhaps matching TRBD1 (5 bases). Looked up from germline, CDR1 is GTSNPN and CDR2 is SVGIG (reference sequence). This CDR3 has 14 residues. The V gene lost 3 bases and the J gene lost 5 bases, with 13 bases spanning the gap. The CDR3: CAWRPGLQNEKLFF. The CDR3 DNA sequence: TGTGCCTGGAGGCCGGGACTGCAAAATGAAAAACTGTTTTTT.